This is a list of T cell receptor beta chains from one sample in a study of blood T cell repertoires in COVID-19. Produced via immunoSEQ multiplex PCR; TCRdb's table is partial and in-frame only. The repertoire holds about 59,000 clones, with 75% to 95% as singletons. The sequenced sample was peripheral blood. The receptor source for this set is a man older than 75 with acute or convalescent COVID-19. The CDR3 runs from the conserved cysteine through the conserved F or W. The order of the fields is CDR3 DNA, CDR3 protein, V gene, D gene, clone size, J gene. The D gene is left open where the match is weak. Size values are once, few and many counts, or a class for expanded clones, and some rows have none.

DNA: TGTGCCAGTAGGGTGACAGGGGGCGCCTACAATGAGCAGTTCTTC; CDR3: CASRVTGGAYNEQFF; V: TRBV19; D: TRBD1; size: .; J: TRBJ2-1
DNA: TGTGCCAGCAGCCAAGGCGTGGGGGGGCTGCCCTACGAGCAGTACTTC; CDR3: CASSQGVGGLPYEQYF; V: TRBV3-1/TRBV3-2; D: .; size: .; J: TRBJ2-7
DNA: TGTGCCACCAGCAGAACCTGGGGGACAGGGGATACAGATACGCAGTATTTT; CDR3: CATSRTWGTGDTDTQYF; V: TRBV15; D: TRBD1; size: .; J: TRBJ2-3
DNA: TGTGCCACCCGAGGACAGGGCAGCGGGGAGCTGTTTTTT; CDR3: CATRGQGSGELFF; V: TRBV19; D: TRBD1; size: .; J: TRBJ2-2
DNA: TGTGCCACCAGAGAGGGGGCAAATGAAAAACTGTTTTTT; CDR3: CATREGANEKLFF; V: TRBV5-4; D: TRBD1; size: .; J: TRBJ1-4
DNA: TGTGCCAGCAGCGTACCGACTAGCGGGGTAGAGACCCAGTACTTC; CDR3: CASSVPTSGVETQYF; V: TRBV5-4; D: TRBD2; size: .; J: TRBJ2-5
DNA: TGTGCCAGCAGCTTAGCCGGGGGTAAAACAGATACGCAGTATTTT; CDR3: CASSLAGGKTDTQYF; V: TRBV7-2; D: .; size: .; J: TRBJ2-3
DNA: TGTGCCAGTAGTACGATCCAGGGTACCTATGGCTACACCTTC; CDR3: CASSTIQGTYGYTF; V: TRBV19; D: .; size: .; J: TRBJ1-2
DNA: TGTGCCACCAGTGGCGCGGGGCGATACGAGCAGTACTTC; CDR3: CATSGAGRYEQYF; V: TRBV24-1; D: .; size: .; J: TRBJ2-7
DNA: TGTGCCAGCAGCTTAGGACAGGGGCGCGCTGAAGCTTTCTTT; CDR3: CASSLGQGRAEAFF; V: TRBV13; D: TRBD1; size: once; J: TRBJ1-1
DNA: TGTGCCAGCAGTCCGACAGGGTGGGATCAGCCCCAGCATTTT; CDR3: CASSPTGWDQPQHF; V: TRBV27; D: TRBD1; size: .; J: TRBJ1-5
DNA: TGCGCCAGCAGCTTGGCCTCCGGTGCCTACGAGCAGTACTTC; CDR3: CASSLASGAYEQYF; V: TRBV5-1; D: .; size: .; J: TRBJ2-7
DNA: TGTGCCAGCAGTGCCGGGACTAGACGAACCGAGCAGTACTTC; CDR3: CASSAGTRRTEQYF; V: TRBV2; D: TRBD2; size: .; J: TRBJ2-7
DNA: TGTGCCAGCAGTGAATATCCGAGACAGGGGATTTTTGGCAATCAGCCCCAGCATTTT; CDR3: CASSEYPRQGIFGNQPQHF; V: TRBV6-1; D: TRBD1; size: .; J: TRBJ1-5
DNA: TGTGCTAGTGGTCCTGGGACAACCTTATCGGGCTACACCTTC; CDR3: CASGPGTTLSGYTF; V: TRBV12-5; D: .; size: .; J: TRBJ1-2
DNA: TGTGCCAGCAGTACATTACGACAGGGTGCAACGGGCGAAAAACTGTTTTTT; CDR3: CASSTLRQGATGEKLFF; V: TRBV28; D: TRBD1; size: once; J: TRBJ1-4
DNA: TGTGCCAGCTCACCCCTGGACAGGCCGAACTCCTACAATGAGCAGTTCTTC; CDR3: CASSPLDRPNSYNEQFF; V: TRBV18; D: TRBD1; size: .; J: TRBJ2-1
DNA: TGTGCCAGCATCCAAAACACCAGGGGTGGTATGAACACTGAAGCTTTCTTT; CDR3: CASIQNTRGGMNTEAFF; V: TRBV2; D: .; size: .; J: TRBJ1-1
DNA: TGTGCCAGCAGCTTGCTGGGACAGGGGTCAGATACGCAGTATTTT; CDR3: CASSLLGQGSDTQYF; V: TRBV5-6; D: TRBD1; size: .; J: TRBJ2-3
DNA: TGCAGCGTTGACGGGGGGAACTCCTACGAGCAGTACTTC; CDR3: CSVDGGNSYEQYF; V: TRBV29-1; D: TRBD2; size: .; J: TRBJ2-7
DNA: TGTGCCATCAGTGAGTCGAGGGCGGGGAGCTCCTACAATGAGCAGTTCTTC; CDR3: CAISESRAGSSYNEQFF; V: TRBV10-3; D: .; size: .; J: TRBJ2-1
DNA: TGTGCCAGCAGTTCGCAGGGCGGTCCCGAGCAGTACTTC; CDR3: CASSSQGGPEQYF; V: TRBV6-6; D: .; size: .; J: TRBJ2-7
DNA: TGTGCCAGCAGCCTGCGGGGGGGCACCTACGAGCAGTACTTC; CDR3: CASSLRGGTYEQYF; V: TRBV6-5; D: TRBD2; size: .; J: TRBJ2-7
DNA: TGTGCCACCAGTGATACCACCGGGACATTAAATCAGCCCCAGCATTTT; CDR3: CATSDTTGTLNQPQHF; V: TRBV24-1; D: .; size: .; J: TRBJ1-5
DNA: TGTGCCAGCAGCTTCAGTCTAGCGGGGGGCCAATTCAATGAGCAGTTCTTC; CDR3: CASSFSLAGGQFNEQFF; V: TRBV7-9; D: TRBD2; size: .; J: TRBJ2-1
DNA: TGTGCCAGCAGCCCAACTCCAGACGGGATTAACTATGGCTACACCTTC; CDR3: CASSPTPDGINYGYTF; V: TRBV5-4; D: .; size: few; J: TRBJ1-2